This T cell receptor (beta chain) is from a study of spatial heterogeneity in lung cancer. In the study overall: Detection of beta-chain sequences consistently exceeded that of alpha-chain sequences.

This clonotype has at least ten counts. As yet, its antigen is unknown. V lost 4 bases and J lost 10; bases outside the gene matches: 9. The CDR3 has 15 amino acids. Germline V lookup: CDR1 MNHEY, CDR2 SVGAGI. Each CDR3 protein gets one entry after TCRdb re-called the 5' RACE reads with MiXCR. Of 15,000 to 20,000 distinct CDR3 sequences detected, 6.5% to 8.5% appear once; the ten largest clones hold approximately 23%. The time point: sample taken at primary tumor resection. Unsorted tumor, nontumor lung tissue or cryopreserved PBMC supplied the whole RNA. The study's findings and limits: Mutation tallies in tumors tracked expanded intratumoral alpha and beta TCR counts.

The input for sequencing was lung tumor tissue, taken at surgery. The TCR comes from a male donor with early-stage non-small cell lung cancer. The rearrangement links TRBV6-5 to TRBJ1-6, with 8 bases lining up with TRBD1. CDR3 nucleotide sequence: TGTGCCAGCAGTTCGGGACAGGCTGGGCGGTCACCCCTCCACTTT. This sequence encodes CASSSGQAGRSPLHF.